The present T cell receptor (beta chain) was sequenced within a study of T cell repertoires in cytomegalovirus infection. Across the study: Epitope selection comprised recently identified HLA-C-restricted CMV epitopes and well-studied HLA-B-restricted CMV epitopes.

A remark on this clonotype: What it binds is not known.

A single record per CDR3 protein comes from TCRdb applying MiXCR to the reads. The table records approximately 770,000 distinct CDR3 sequences, roughly 29% of them present only once. Study-wide results and caveats: HLA-C-restricted CMV clonotypes gave the most frequent clonotype in two of eight donors. CMV carriers with the relevant HLA were identified by cumulative public TCR beta family frequency.

The ends lost 5 bases at V and 2 bases at J; junction bases unmatched: 8. The germline V gene has CDR1 MDHEN and CDR2 SYDVKM. The CDR3 is made up of 15 amino acids. This sequence joins TRBV28 and TRBJ1-1, with 7 nucleotides matching TRBD1. The clonotype was recovered from a human donor in good health (CMV status not recorded). Some clones in this sample may be carry-over from other donors' samples. The sequenced sample was cultured CD8+ T cells from PBMCs, obtained from culture after CMV antigen stimulation. The chain's CDR3 is CASSPRRGRNTEAFF. CDR3 bases: TGTGCCAGCAGTCCCCGAAGGGGGCGAAACACTGAAGCTTTCTTT. Using reference TRBV28 and TRBJ1-1 for the parts outside the CDR3, the full variable domain is DVKVTQSSRYLVKRTGEKVFLECVQDMDHENMFWYRQDPGLGLRLIYFSYDVKMKEKGDIPEGYSVSREKKERFSLILESASTNQTSMYLCASSPRRGRNTEAFFGQGTRLTVV.